Ten or more counts support the clone carrying this T cell receptor beta chain. The antigen remains unidentified. This CDR3 is 15 amino acids long. Germline V gene lookup returns CDR1 LNHDA and CDR2 SQIVND (reference sequence). The ends lost 8 bases at V and 0 bases at J; junction bases unmatched: 7. Donors likely had unrecorded immune exposures despite being nominally healthy when sampled. The data were taken from a study of cytomegalovirus exposure and HLA in healthy donors. Findings of the study overall: Across donors, most TCRs were seen rarely, yet some public ones were widespread. Productive rates of about 90% or about 30% were seen for most TCR beta V segments in an earlier analysis.

PCR amplification relied on 60 Vbeta primers (plus 13 Jbeta primers). Generated by immunoSEQ multiplex PCR, the TCRdb table keeps only in-frame clones and is missing some. The table has 130,000 to 150,000 clones, under 80% seen once. The sequencing input was PBMCs. The genes are TRBV19 and TRBJ1-2; 9 positions match TRBD1. The origin of this receptor is a woman in her 50s in good health and CMV-seropositive. The CDR3, as DNA: TGTGCCAGTCGTGGGACAGGGATAGCTAACTATGGCTACACCTTC. Translating it yields CASRGTGIANYGYTF.